A single sample gave rise to the 4 T cell receptor beta chains below, sequenced in a study of Graves' ophthalmopathy and Graves' hyperthyroidism listed by TCRdb under 2018. Sequencing was performed on an Illumina HiSeq 2000. TCR beta CDR3 regions were amplified from RNA transcripts for repertoire sequencing. The first round was an RT-PCR using HTBI primers with the Qiagen OneStep RT-PCR kit, and this first round was followed by a second-round multiplex PCR, then size selection and purification. In-frame beta chains were kept once TCRdb had trimmed the public reads at Q25 with fastp and called clones with MiXCR. Rows with a matching CDR3 protein are joined into one entry that keeps the most common DNA and genes. The sample table shows 170,000 or so distinct CDR3 sequences, and 30% to 45% are seen once. The top ten hold around 5.8% of the sample. Sequences were obtained from peripheral blood. The receptors were sampled from a middle-aged woman with Graves' ophthalmopathy. Donor details come from another sample of the same person, matched by shared clones.

The genes are TRBV6-2 or TRBV6-3 and TRBJ2-7; TRBD2 aligns across 7 bases. The V and J ends lost 6 bases and 2 bases, in that order; junction bases with no gene match: 13. This CDR3 contains 16 residues. CDR1 MNHEY and CDR2 SVGEGT come from the germline V gene. The CDR3 bases are TGTGCCAGCAGCCCCTCGAGCAGCGGGGCTACCTACGAGCAGTACTTC. It is translated as CASSPSSSGATYEQYF.

This chain joins TRBV6-1 and TRBJ2-2; D could derive from TRBD1 or TRBD2 (5 bases each). The CDR3 totals 15 residues. Trimming took 6 bases from V and 1 from J, leaving 12 bases between them. Per germline, CDR1 MNHNS and CDR2 SASEGT. CDR3 protein: CASSHRDRNTGELFF. The DNA for the CDR3 is TGTGCCAGCAGCCACCGGGACCGGAACACCGGGGAGCTGTTTTTT.

This clonotype has at least ten counts. The chain has TRBV7-3 and TRBJ2-7; 9 nucleotides line up with TRBD1. This CDR3 has 16 amino acids. Germline V lookup: CDR1 SGHTA, CDR2 FQGTGA. V was pared by 5 bases and J by 5 bases, with 13 bases of the junction left unmatched. CDR3 sequence reads: CASSPTGGSGDDEQYF. In nucleotides, the CDR3 is TGTGCCAGCAGCCCTACAGGGGGCTCAGGGGACGACGAGCAGTACTTC.

In its sample, this clonotype was seen many times. V usage is TRBV4-1 and J usage is TRBJ1-2, with D possibly matching TRBD1 (6 bases). Germline CDR1 and CDR2: MGHRA and YSYEKL. Trimming removed 0 bases at V and 4 bases at J, with 9 bases between. This CDR3 has 14 residues. The CDR3 sequence: CASSQDFRGYGYTF. As DNA, the CDR3 is TGCGCCAGCAGCCAAGATTTCAGGGGCTATGGCTACACCTTC.